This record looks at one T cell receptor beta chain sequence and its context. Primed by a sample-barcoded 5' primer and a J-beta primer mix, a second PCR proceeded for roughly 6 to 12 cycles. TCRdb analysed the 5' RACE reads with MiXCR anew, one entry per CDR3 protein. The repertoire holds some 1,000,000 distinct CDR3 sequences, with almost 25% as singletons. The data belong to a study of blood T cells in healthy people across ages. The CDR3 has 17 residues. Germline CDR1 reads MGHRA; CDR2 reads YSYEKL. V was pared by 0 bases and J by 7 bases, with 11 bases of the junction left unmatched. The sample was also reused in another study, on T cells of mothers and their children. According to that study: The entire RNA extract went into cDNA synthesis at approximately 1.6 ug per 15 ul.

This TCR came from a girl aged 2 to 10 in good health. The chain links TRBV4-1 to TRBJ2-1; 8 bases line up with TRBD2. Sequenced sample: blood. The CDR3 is CASSQDSGTLRANEQFF. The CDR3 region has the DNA TGCGCCAGCAGCCAAGATAGCGGGACACTAAGGGCGAATGAGCAGTTCTTC.